The clone carrying this T cell receptor (beta chain) is medium-sized (0.01 to 0.1%) in the sample. Its matching antigen is unknown. Individual TCR cDNA molecules each bore their own unique molecular identifier. TCRdb recomputed calls from the 5' RACE reads with MiXCR, one row per CDR3 protein. The profile shows approximately 1,300 distinct CDR3 sequences, 10% to 13% of them singletons. The record originates from a study of spatial heterogeneity in lung cancer. Turning to the study itself: Fewer alpha-chain than beta-chain sequences were consistently detected. Whole-study findings and limits: There was tracking of ubiquitous and regional nonsynonymous mutations by the respective counts of ubiquitous and regional expanded TCRs. Expanded alpha and beta TCR counts within tumors tracked tumor mutation counts.

The CDR3 loop spans 14 amino acids. The V and J ends lost 6 bases and 2 bases, in that order; junction bases with no gene match: 6. Per the germline V gene, CDR1 is MNHEY and CDR2 is SVGEGT. This sample's time point: sample taken at primary tumor resection. Tumor, nontumor lung or frozen PBMC supplied whole RNA, sequenced without sorting. The gene calls are TRBV6-2 or TRBV6-3 and TRBJ2-5; 7 bases agree with TRBD1. This receptor was taken from a male donor with early-stage non-small cell lung cancer. Sequencing used lung tumor tissue, obtained at surgery. CDR3 amino acids: CASRDTGEQETQYF. The DNA of the CDR3 is TGTGCCAGCAGAGATACAGGGGAGCAAGAGACCCAGTACTTC.